This TCR beta chain was observed in a study of molecular identifiers for immune sequencing clone quantification. The overall study: Within a replicate experiment, RNA obtained from either roughly 20,000 or 100,000 naive CD8 cells was divided into five aliquots, and four of those aliquots were then sequenced. Points from the study as a whole: Detection of one spiked Jurkat cell's TCR RNA reportedly worked in more than 850,000 naive cells. Effector cells had over 99% of their molecules in clones above 20 RNA copies, while naive cells had under 1%.

The table lists this clonotype with many counts. Its antigen is undetermined. TCRdb processed the PCR reads anew with MiXCR; each CDR3 protein has one entry. This table has 300,000 to 400,000 distinct CDR3 sequences, about 20% appearing once. The germline V gene has CDR1 SGHNT and CDR2 YYREEE (reference sequence). The CDR3 is made up of 11 amino acids. Trimming left V 0 bases short and J 10 bases short, with 7 bases between. The TCR originated in a human donor in good health. Some libraries in this study had Jurkat cell RNA spiked in. The chain has TRBV5-4 and TRBJ1-1; D unresolved. Sequencing was carried out using naive CD8+ T cells from blood, with Jurkat cell RNA spiked in. Specified subset: FACS-sorted CD8+CD4-CCR7+CD45RA+ naive T cells. CDR3 in amino acids: CASSLGPTAFF. For the CDR3, the DNA is TGTGCCAGCAGCTTGGGGCCAACAGCTTTCTTT.